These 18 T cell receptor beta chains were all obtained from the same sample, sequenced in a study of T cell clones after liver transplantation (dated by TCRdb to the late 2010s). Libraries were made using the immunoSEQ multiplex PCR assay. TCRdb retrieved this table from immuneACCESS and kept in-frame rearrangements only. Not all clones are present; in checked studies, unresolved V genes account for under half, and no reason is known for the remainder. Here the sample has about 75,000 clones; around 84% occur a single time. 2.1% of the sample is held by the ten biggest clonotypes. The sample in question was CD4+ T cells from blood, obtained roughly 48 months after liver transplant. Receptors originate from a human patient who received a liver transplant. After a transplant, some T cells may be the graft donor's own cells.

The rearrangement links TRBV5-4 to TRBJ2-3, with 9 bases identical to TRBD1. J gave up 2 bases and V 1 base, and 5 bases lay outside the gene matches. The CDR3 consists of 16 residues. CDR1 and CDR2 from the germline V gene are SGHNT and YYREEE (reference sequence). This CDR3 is CASSLTGTGYTDTQYF. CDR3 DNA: TGTGCCAGCAGCTTGACCGGGACAGGGTACACAGATACGCAGTATTTT.

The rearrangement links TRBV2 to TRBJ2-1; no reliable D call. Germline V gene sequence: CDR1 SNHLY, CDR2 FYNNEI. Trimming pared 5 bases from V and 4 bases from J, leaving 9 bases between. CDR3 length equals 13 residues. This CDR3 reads CASSWERYNEQFF. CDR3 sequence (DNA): TGTGCCAGCAGTTGGGAAAGGTACAATGAGCAGTTCTTC.

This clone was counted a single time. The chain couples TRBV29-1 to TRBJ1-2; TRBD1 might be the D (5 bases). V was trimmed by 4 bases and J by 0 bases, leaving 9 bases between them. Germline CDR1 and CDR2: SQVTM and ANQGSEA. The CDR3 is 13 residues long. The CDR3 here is CSVAGLANYGYTF. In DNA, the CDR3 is TGCAGCGTTGCGGGGCTAGCTAACTATGGCTACACCTTC.

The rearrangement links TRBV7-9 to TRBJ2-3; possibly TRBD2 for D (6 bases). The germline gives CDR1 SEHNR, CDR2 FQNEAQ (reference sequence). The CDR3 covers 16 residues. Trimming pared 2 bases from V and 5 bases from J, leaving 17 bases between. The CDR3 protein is CASSLRGVGEEDTQYF. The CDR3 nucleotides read TGTGCCAGCAGCTTAAGAGGAGTTGGGGAGGAAGATACGCAGTATTTT.

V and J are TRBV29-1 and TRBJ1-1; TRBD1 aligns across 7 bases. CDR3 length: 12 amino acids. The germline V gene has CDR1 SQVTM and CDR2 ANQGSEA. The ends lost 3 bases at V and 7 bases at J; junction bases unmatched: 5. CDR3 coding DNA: TGCAGCGTTGAGGACAGGCAGAATGAAGCTTTCTTT. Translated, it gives CSVEDRQNEAFF.

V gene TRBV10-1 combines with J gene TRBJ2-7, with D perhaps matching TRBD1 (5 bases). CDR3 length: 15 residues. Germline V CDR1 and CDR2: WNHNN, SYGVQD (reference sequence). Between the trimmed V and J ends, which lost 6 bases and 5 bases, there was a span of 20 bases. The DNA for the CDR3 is TGCGCCAGCAGCCTCGTGAATGGCAGGGCTAACGAGCAGTACTTC. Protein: CASSLVNGRANEQYF.

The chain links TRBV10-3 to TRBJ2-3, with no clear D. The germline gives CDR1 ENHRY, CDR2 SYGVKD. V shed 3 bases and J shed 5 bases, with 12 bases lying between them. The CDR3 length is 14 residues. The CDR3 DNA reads TGTGCCATCAGTGACCGGGCCGTAGGAGATACGCAGTATTTT. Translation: CAISDRAVGDTQYF.

The CDR3 DNA follows: TGTGCCAGCTCGGAACAGGCCCAGCTGGTCACCATATATTTT. Protein sequence: CASSEQAQLVTIYF. The genes are TRBV6-1 and TRBJ1-3, with a weak D call TRBD1 (5 bases). Germline CDR1 reads MNHNS; CDR2 reads SASEGT. V shed 8 bases and J shed 9 bases, with 20 bases lying between them. The CDR3 is 14 amino acids.

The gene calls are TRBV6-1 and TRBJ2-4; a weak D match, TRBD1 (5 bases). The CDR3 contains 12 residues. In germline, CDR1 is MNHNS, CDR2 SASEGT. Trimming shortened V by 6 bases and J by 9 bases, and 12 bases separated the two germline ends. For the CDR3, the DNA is TGTGCCAGCAGAGGTACAGGTCCCATTCAGTACTTC. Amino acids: CASRGTGPIQYF.

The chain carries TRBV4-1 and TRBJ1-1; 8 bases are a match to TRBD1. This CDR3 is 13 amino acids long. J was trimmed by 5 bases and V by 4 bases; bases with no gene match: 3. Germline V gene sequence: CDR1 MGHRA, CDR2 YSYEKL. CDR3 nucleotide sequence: TGCGCCAGCAGCCTCAGGGGGCAGACTGAAGCTTTCTTT. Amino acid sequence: CASSLRGQTEAFF.

The CDR3 loop reads CSVGRSSSYEQYF. For the CDR3, the DNA is TGCAGCGTTGGGCGCTCGAGCTCCTACGAGCAGTACTTC. The chain has TRBV29-1 and TRBJ2-7, with no clear D. Per germline, CDR1 SQVTM and CDR2 ANQGSEA. Between the trimmed V and J ends, which lost 4 bases and 0 bases, there was a span of 10 bases. This CDR3 region has 13 residues.

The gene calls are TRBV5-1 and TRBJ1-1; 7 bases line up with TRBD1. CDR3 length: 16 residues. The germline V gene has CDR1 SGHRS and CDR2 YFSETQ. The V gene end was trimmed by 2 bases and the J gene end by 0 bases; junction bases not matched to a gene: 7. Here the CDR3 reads CASSFRDSNLNTEAFF. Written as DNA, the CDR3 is TGCGCCAGCAGCTTCCGGGACAGCAATTTGAACACTGAAGCTTTCTTT.

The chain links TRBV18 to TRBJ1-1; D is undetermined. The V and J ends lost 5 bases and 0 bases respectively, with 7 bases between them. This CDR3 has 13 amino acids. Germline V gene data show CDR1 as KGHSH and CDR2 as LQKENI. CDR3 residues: CASSNEMNTEAFF. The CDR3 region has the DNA TGTGCCAGCTCAAACGAAATGAACACTGAAGCTTTCTTT.

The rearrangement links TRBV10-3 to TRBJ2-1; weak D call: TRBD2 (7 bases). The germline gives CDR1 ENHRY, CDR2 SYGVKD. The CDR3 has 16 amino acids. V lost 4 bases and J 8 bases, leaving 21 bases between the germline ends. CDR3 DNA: TGTGCCATCAGTGGTCGAGGGGGGGCGAACGGGGATGAGCAGTTCTTC. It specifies CAISGRGGANGDEQFF.

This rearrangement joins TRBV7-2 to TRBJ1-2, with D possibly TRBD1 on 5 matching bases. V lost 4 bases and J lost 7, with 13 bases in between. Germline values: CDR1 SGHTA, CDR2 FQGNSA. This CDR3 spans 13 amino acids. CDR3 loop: CASSSGLVGGYTF. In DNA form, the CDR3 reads TGTGCCAGCAGCTCAGGGTTAGTCGGTGGCTACACCTTC.

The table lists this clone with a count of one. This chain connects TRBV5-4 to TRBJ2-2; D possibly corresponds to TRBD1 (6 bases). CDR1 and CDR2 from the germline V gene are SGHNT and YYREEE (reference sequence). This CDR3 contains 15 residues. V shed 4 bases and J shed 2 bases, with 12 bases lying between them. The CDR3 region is CASSQSDRNTGELFF. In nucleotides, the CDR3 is TGTGCCAGCAGCCAATCGGACAGAAACACCGGGGAGCTGTTTTTT.

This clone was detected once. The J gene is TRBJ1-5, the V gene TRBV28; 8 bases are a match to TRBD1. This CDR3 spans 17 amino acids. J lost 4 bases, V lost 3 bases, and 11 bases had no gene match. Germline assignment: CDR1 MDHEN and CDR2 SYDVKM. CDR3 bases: TGTGCCAGCAGTTTTGGCCACCTCGGACAGGGTAATCAGCCCCAGCATTTT. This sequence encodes CASSFGHLGQGNQPQHF.

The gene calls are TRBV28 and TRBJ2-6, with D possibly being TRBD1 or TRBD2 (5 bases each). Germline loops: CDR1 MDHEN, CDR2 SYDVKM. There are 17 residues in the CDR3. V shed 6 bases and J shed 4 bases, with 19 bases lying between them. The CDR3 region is CASRGSTGTEGANVLTF. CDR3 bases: TGTGCCAGCAGGGGGTCGACCGGGACGGAAGGGGCCAACGTCCTGACTTTC.